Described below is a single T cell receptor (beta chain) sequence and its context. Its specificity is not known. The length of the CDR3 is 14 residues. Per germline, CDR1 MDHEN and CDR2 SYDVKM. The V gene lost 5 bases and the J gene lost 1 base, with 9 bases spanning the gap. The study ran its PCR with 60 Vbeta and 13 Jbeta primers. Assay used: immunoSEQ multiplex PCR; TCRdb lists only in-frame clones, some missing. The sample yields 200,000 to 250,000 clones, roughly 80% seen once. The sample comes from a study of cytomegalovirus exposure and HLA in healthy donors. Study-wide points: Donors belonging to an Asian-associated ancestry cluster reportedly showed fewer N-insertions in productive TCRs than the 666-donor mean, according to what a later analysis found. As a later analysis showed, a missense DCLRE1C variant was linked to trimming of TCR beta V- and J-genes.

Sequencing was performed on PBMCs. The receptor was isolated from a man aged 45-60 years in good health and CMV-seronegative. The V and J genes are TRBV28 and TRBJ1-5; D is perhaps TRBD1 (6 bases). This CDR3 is CASSHRVSNQPQHF. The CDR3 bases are TGTGCCAGCAGTCACAGGGTGAGCAATCAGCCCCAGCATTTT.